This T cell receptor (beta chain) was sequenced during a study of OX40 agonist ivuxolimab in advanced cancers. Profiling relied on immunoSEQ multiplex PCR, and the TCRdb table lists in-frame clones only, not all of them. The sample contains some 65,000 clones, around 87% of which appear only once. Trimming took off 5 bases at V and 6 bases at J, with 7 bases between the two ends. CDR3 length: 12 amino acids. Germline CDR1 and CDR2: SGHTA and FQGTGA. The chain links TRBV7-3 to TRBJ2-2; D is uncertain. Material: CD4+ or CD8+ T cells sorted from blood, obtained in a trial of the OX40 agonist ivuxolimab. The receptor's source is an adult with an advanced solid tumor such as melanoma, head and neck, liver or kidney cancer. CDR3 loop: CASSLKPGELFF. DNA of the CDR3: TGTGCCAGCAGCCTTAAACCCGGGGAGCTGTTTTTT.